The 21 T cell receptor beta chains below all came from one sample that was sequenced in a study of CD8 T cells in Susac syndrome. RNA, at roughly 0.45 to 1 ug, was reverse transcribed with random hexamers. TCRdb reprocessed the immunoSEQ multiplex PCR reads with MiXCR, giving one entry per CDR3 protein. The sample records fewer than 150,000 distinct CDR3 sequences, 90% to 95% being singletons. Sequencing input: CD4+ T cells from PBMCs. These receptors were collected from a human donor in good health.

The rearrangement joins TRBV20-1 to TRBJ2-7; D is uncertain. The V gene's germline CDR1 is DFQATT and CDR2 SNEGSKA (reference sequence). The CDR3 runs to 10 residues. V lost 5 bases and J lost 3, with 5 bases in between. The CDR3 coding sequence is TGCAGTGCTGGAAACTACGAGCAGTACTTC. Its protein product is CSAGNYEQYF.

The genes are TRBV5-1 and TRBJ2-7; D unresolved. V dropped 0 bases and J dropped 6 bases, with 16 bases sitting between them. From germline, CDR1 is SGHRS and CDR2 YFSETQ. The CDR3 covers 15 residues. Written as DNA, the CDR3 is TGCGCCAGCAGCTTGGGTGCCGGCGTAAACCCCGAGCAGTACTTC. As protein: CASSLGAGVNPEQYF.

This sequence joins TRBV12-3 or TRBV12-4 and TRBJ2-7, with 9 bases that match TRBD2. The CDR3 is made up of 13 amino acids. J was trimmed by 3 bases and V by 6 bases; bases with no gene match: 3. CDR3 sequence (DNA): TGTGCCAGCAGAGCTAGCGGGATCTACGAGCAGTACTTC. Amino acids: CASRASGIYEQYF.

Written as DNA, the CDR3 is TGCAGCGTTCTTCTGGCCGGGAACACTGAAGCTTTCTTT. It specifies CSVLLAGNTEAFF. The chain is built from TRBV29-1 and TRBJ1-1; D is unclear. This CDR3 is 13 amino acids long. V was pared by 5 bases and J by 1 base, with 11 bases between. The germline gives CDR1 SQVTM, CDR2 ANQGSEA.

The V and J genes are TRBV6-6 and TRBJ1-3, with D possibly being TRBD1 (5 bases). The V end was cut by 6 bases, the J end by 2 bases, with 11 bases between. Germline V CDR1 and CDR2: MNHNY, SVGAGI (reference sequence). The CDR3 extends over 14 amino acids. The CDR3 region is CASSYGGAGNTIYF. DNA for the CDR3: TGTGCCAGCAGCTATGGGGGGGCTGGAAACACCATATATTTT.

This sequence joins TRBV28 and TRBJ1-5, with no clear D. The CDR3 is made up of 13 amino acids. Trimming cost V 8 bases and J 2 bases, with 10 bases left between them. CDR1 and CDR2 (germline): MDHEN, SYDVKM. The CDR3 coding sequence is TGTGCCAGCGCTTCAGGCGGCAATCAGCCCCAGCATTTT. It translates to CASASGGNQPQHF.

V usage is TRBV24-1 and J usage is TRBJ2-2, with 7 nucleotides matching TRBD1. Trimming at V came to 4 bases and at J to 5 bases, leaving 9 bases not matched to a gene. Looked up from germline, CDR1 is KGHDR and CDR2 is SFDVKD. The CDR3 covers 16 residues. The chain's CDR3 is CATSDQTGIKTGELFF. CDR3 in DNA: TGTGCCACCAGTGACCAGACAGGGATCAAAACCGGGGAGCTGTTTTTT.

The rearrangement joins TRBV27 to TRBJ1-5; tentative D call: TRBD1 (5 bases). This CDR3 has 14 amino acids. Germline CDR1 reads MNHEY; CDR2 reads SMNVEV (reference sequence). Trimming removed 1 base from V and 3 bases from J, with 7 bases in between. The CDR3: CASSLWGFNQPQHF. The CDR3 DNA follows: TGTGCCAGCAGTTTATGGGGGTTCAATCAGCCCCAGCATTTT.

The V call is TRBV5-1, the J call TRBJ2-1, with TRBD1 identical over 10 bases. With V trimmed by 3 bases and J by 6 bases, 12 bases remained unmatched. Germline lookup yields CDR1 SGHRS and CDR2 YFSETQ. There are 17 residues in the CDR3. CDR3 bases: TGCGCCAGCAGCTCCCTCCCGACAGGGGGCGCGGGCAATGAGCAGTTCTTC. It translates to CASSSLPTGGAGNEQFF.

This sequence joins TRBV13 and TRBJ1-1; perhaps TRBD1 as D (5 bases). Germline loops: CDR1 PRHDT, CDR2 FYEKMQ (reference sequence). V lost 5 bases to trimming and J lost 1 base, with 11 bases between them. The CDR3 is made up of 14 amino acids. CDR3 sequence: CASSADTENTEAFF. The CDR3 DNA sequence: TGTGCCAGCAGCGCGGACACTGAGAACACTGAAGCTTTCTTT.

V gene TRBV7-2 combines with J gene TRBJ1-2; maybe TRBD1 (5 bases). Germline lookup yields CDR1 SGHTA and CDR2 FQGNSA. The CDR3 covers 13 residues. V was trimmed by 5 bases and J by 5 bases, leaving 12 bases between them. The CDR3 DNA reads TGTGCCAGCAGCCCCCGGACACCTTATGGCTACACCTTC. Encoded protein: CASSPRTPYGYTF.

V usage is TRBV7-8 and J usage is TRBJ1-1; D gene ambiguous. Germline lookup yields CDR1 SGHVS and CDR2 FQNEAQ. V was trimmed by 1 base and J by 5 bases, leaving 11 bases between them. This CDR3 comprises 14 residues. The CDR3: CASSLGLGKTEAFF. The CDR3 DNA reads TGTGCCAGCAGCTTAGGATTGGGCAAAACTGAAGCTTTCTTT.

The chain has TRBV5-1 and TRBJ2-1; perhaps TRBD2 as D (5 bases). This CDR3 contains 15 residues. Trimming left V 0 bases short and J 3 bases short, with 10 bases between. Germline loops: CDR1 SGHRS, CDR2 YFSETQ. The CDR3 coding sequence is TGCGCCAGCAGCTTGGATCTAGCAAGCTACAATGAGCAGTTCTTC. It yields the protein CASSLDLASYNEQFF.

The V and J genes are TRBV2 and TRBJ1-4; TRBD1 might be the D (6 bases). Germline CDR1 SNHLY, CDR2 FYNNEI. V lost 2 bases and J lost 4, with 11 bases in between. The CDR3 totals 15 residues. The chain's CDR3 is CASSEQGLYNEKLFF. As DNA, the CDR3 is TGTGCCAGCAGTGAACAGGGGCTCTATAATGAAAAACTGTTTTTT.

CDR3 protein: CASSFKGASGNTIYF. In nucleotides, the CDR3 is TGTGCCAGCAGTTTTAAGGGGGCTTCTGGAAACACCATATATTTT. This chain joins TRBV28 and TRBJ1-3; 7 bases line up with TRBD1. V shed 3 bases, J shed 1 base, and the junction held 3 bases outside the gene matches. The CDR3 has 15 amino acids. Per the germline V gene, CDR1 is MDHEN and CDR2 is SYDVKM.

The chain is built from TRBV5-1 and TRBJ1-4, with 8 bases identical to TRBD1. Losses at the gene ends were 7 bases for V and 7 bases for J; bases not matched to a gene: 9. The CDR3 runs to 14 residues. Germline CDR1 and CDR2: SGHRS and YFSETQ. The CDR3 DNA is TGCGCCAGCTCTCTCGGGACAGGCAGTGAAAAACTGTTTTTT. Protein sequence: CASSLGTGSEKLFF.

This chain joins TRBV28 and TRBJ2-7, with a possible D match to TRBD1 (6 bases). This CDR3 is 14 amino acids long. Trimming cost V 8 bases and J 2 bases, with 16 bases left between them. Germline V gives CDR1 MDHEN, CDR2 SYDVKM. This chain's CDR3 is CASSPGQNPYEQYF. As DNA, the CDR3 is TGTGCCAGCTCGCCAGGACAGAACCCCTACGAGCAGTACTTC.

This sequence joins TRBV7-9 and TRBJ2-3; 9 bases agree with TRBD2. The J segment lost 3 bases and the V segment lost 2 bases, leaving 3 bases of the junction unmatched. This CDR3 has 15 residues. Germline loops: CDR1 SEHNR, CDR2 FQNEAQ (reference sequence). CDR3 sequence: CASSLWLAGTDTQYF. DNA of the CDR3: TGTGCCAGCAGCTTATGGCTAGCGGGAACAGATACGCAGTATTTT.

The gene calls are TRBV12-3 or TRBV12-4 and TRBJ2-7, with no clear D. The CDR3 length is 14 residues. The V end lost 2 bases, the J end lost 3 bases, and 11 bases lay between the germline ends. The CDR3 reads CASSLQNEFYEQYF. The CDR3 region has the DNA TGTGCCAGCAGTTTACAGAACGAATTCTACGAGCAGTACTTC.

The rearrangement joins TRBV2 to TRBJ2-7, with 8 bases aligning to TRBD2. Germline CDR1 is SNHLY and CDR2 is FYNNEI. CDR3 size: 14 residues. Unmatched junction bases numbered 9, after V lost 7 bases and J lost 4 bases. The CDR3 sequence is CASNPGLGSYEQYF. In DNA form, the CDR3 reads TGTGCCAGCAATCCGGGACTAGGATCTTACGAGCAGTACTTC.

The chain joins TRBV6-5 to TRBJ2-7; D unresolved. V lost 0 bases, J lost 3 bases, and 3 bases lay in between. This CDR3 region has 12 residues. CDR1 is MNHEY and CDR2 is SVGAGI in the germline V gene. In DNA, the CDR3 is TGTGCCAGCAGTTACTCTATCTACGAGCAGTACTTC. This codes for CASSYSIYEQYF.